This entry describes one TCR beta chain. Sequencing was performed with immunoSEQ multiplex PCR; in TCRdb, only in-frame clones are kept and a portion is missing. The table records 150,000 to 200,000 clones, approximately 89% of them present only once. This entry comes from a study of cytomegalovirus exposure and HLA in healthy donors. CDR1 is SGHRS and CDR2 is YFSETQ in the germline V gene. V shed 3 bases and J 6 bases; nucleotides not matched to a gene: 8. This CDR3 has 14 residues. Sequencing input: PBMCs. The rearrangement links TRBV5-1 to TRBJ2-7, with 8 bases that match TRBD1. The clonotype originates from a man aged 18 to 35 in good health and CMV-seropositive. CDR3 nucleotide sequence: TGCGCCAGCAGCTCACTGACAGGGGAAGGCGAGCAGTACTTC. Protein sequence: CASSSLTGEGEQYF.